The 32 T cell receptor beta chains below all came from one sample that was sequenced in a study of blood T cell repertoires in COVID-19 (dated by TCRdb to 2018 to 2020). The protocol used for the library was the immunoSEQ multiplex PCR assay. TCRdb provides this immuneACCESS table in a form limited to in-frame rearrangements. Some clones are lacking; in checked studies, under half of them reflect an unresolved V gene, and why the rest are absent is not known. The sample contains some 160,000 clones, roughly 75% of them found a single time. The top ten clones comprise 6.5% of the sample. Specimen: peripheral blood. The receptors were sampled from a man between 65 and 85 years old with active or convalescent COVID-19.

V gene TRBV7-2 combines with J gene TRBJ1-2; 9 bases line up with TRBD1. V lost 3 bases to trimming and J lost 1 base; unmatched junction nucleotides: 3. The CDR3 runs to 15 residues. Germline CDR1 reads SGHTA; CDR2 reads FQGNSA. The CDR3 reads CASSFGTGLNYGYTF. In nucleotides, the CDR3 is TGTGCCAGCAGCTTTGGGACAGGGCTTAACTATGGCTACACCTTC.

This clone appeared a few times. The V call is TRBV3-1 (or the pseudogene TRBV3-2), the J call TRBJ2-7, with D maybe TRBD1 (5 bases). CDR1 is LGHDT, CDR2 YNNKEL, per germline (reference sequence). V gave up 2 bases and J gave up 5 bases, with 16 bases separating them. The CDR3 sequence is 15 residues long. The DNA for the CDR3 is TGTGCCAGCAGCCAATTCGTGGACATTAGCAACGAGCAGTACTTC. Amino acid sequence: CASSQFVDISNEQYF.

V is TRBV30 and J is TRBJ1-1; D is undetermined. V shed 0 bases and J shed 3 bases, with 5 bases lying between them. CDR3 length: 12 amino acids. Germline V CDR1 and CDR2: GTSNPN, SVGIG (reference sequence). The CDR3 coding sequence is TGTGCCTGGAGTGTACTCGACACTGAAGCTTTCTTT. It encodes CAWSVLDTEAFF.

This chain connects TRBV27 to TRBJ2-3; tentative D call: TRBD2 (5 bases). Germline CDR1 and CDR2: MNHEY and SMNVEV (reference sequence). This CDR3 comprises 11 residues. Trimming left V 3 bases short and J 9 bases short, with 7 bases between. CDR3 nucleotide sequence: TGTGCCAGCAGTTTCAGCGGAACGCAGTATTTT. It is translated as CASSFSGTQYF.

The chain is built from TRBV18 and TRBJ1-6; D remains unclear. CDR3 length: 16 amino acids. V shed 6 bases and J shed 0 bases, with 12 bases lying between them. Germline CDR1 and CDR2: KGHSH and LQKENI. The CDR3 DNA follows: TGTGCCAGCTCGGCCCGTGCAGGCTCCTATAATTCACCCCTCCACTTT. Amino acids: CASSARAGSYNSPLHF.

This clone showed up just a few times. The rearrangement links TRBV6-5 to TRBJ2-7, with D maybe TRBD2 (6 bases). The CDR3 consists of 12 residues. CDR1 MNHEY and CDR2 SVGAGI come from the germline V gene. Trimming took 5 bases from V and 6 from J, leaving 11 bases between them. The CDR3 DNA sequence: TGTGCCAGCAGTCCTCAGGGACTCGAGCAGTACTTC. Residues: CASSPQGLEQYF.

The chain uses TRBV19 and TRBJ2-6; TRBD2 aligns across 15 bases. CDR3 size: 19 residues. Germline CDR1 is LNHDA and CDR2 is SQIVND (reference sequence). Unmatched junction bases numbered 3, after V lost 1 base and J lost 2 bases. The CDR3, as DNA: TGTGCCAGTAGTATAGGGACTAGCGGGGGGGCTCCTGGGGCCAACGTCCTGACTTTC. Translating it yields CASSIGTSGGAPGANVLTF.

The V gene is TRBV29-1, the J gene TRBJ2-5; 7 nucleotides agree with TRBD2. The CDR3 covers 14 residues. Losses at the gene ends were 3 bases for V and 4 bases for J; bases not matched to a gene: 8. Germline lookup yields CDR1 SQVTM and CDR2 ANQGSEA. In DNA, the CDR3 is TGCAGCGTTGAGTGGGGGGGTATTGGAGAGACCCAGTACTTC. This codes for CSVEWGGIGETQYF.

The chain couples TRBV18 to TRBJ1-2, with a weak D call TRBD1 (5 bases). The germline gives CDR1 KGHSH, CDR2 LQKENI. Trimming took 3 bases from V and 4 from J, leaving 12 bases between them. The CDR3 sequence is 14 residues long. CDR3 sequence reads: CASSPGGGIYGYTF. The CDR3 nucleotides are TGTGCCAGCTCACCCGGCGGGGGGATCTATGGCTACACCTTC.

The rearrangement uses TRBV2 and TRBJ1-6, with 7 bases that match TRBD1. The CDR3 is 13 amino acids. The J segment lost 12 bases and the V segment lost 8 bases, leaving 10 bases of the junction unmatched. Looked up from germline, CDR1 is SNHLY and CDR2 is FYNNEI. The CDR3 reads CASRDSVYEPLHF. In DNA, the CDR3 is TGTGCCAGCCGGGACAGCGTGTATGAACCCCTCCACTTT.

The chain recombines TRBV11-2 with TRBJ2-7, with no clear D. Germline values: CDR1 SGHAT, CDR2 FQNNGV. V lost 3 bases and J 2 bases, leaving 11 bases between the germline ends. This CDR3 is 14 amino acids long. Here the CDR3 reads CASSFSGKTYEQYF. CDR3 coding DNA: TGTGCCAGCAGCTTCTCAGGTAAAACCTACGAGCAGTACTTC.

This clone has ten or more counts. This chain joins TRBV5-1 and TRBJ2-1, with TRBD2 matching over 7 bases. This CDR3 is 14 amino acids long. The germline V gene has CDR1 SGHRS and CDR2 YFSETQ. Losses at the gene ends were 3 bases for V and 6 bases for J; bases not matched to a gene: 6. For the CDR3, the DNA is TGCGCCAGCAGCTCAGGGACTACTCGCAATGAGCAGTTCTTC. Translated: CASSSGTTRNEQFF.

The V and J genes are TRBV3-1 (or the pseudogene TRBV3-2) and TRBJ2-3; 14 bases align to TRBD2. The CDR3 loop spans 19 amino acids. Unmatched junction bases numbered 8, after V lost 0 bases and J lost 3 bases. CDR1 and CDR2 (germline): LGHDT, YNNKEL (reference sequence). The CDR3 region is CASSQEGWTSGRKTDTQYF. CDR3 nucleotide sequence: TGTGCCAGCAGCCAAGAGGGTTGGACTAGCGGGAGGAAGACAGATACGCAGTATTTT.

The chain has TRBV2 and TRBJ1-1; D is unresolved. The V and J ends lost 8 bases and 1 base respectively, with 11 bases between them. There are 13 residues in the CDR3. Germline V gene lookup returns CDR1 SNHLY and CDR2 FYNNEI. The CDR3, as DNA: TGTGCCAGCGGCGGTTTTGAGAACACTGAAGCTTTCTTT. Its protein is CASGGFENTEAFF.

The chain combines TRBV15 with TRBJ1-2; TRBD1 is a possible D gene (6 bases). V lost 1 base and J 6 bases, leaving 21 bases between the germline ends. Germline V lookup: CDR1 LNHNV, CDR2 YYDKDF (reference sequence). The CDR3 extends over 17 amino acids. The CDR3 protein is CATSRGRLEGVENGYTF. The CDR3 DNA follows: TGTGCCACCAGCAGAGGACGTCTTGAGGGGGTCGAGAATGGCTACACCTTC.

The chain has TRBV3-1 (or the pseudogene TRBV3-2) and TRBJ2-1, with 13 positions matching TRBD2. The V segment lost 5 bases and the J segment 15 bases; nucleotides outside the gene matches: 10. Looked up from germline, CDR1 is LGHDT and CDR2 is YNNKEL (reference sequence). The CDR3 consists of 14 residues. The CDR3 DNA follows: TGTGCCAGCAGCGGGGGACTAGCGGGACGGACCACGTTCTTC. Protein product: CASSGGLAGRTTFF.

The V and J genes are TRBV27 and TRBJ1-2; D remains ambiguous. V was pared by 2 bases and J by 9 bases, with 16 bases between. The CDR3 sequence is 14 residues long. Germline V gene sequence: CDR1 MNHEY, CDR2 SMNVEV (reference sequence). Written as DNA, the CDR3 is TGTGCCAGCAGTTTAGGCGGCCCGCCTCAAAGCTACACCTTC. Encoded protein: CASSLGGPPQSYTF.

The V and J genes are TRBV5-6 and TRBJ2-3; D call uncertain. The germline CDR1 and CDR2 sequences are SGHDT and YYEEEE. V lost 4 bases, J lost 3 bases, and 18 bases lay in between. This CDR3 spans 16 amino acids. The CDR3 loop is CASSTMGRVRTDTQYF. DNA of the CDR3: TGTGCCAGCAGCACAATGGGTCGGGTTAGGACAGATACGCAGTATTTT.

V usage is TRBV11-2 and J usage is TRBJ1-2; 12 bases align to TRBD1. The V gene's germline CDR1 is SGHAT and CDR2 FQNNGV. The ends lost 4 bases at V and 5 bases at J; junction bases unmatched: 8. This CDR3 contains 16 residues. CDR3 sequence reads: CASSSGQGAVGYGYTF. CDR3 DNA sequence: TGTGCCAGCAGCTCGGGACAGGGGGCAGTAGGGTATGGCTACACCTTC.

The V call is TRBV7-9, the J call TRBJ1-1, with a weak D call TRBD1 (5 bases). CDR1 and CDR2 (germline): SEHNR, FQNEAQ (reference sequence). Deletions cut 2 bases from V and 7 bases from J, with 8 bases between. The CDR3 totals 12 residues. In DNA, the CDR3 is TGTGCCAGCAGCTTACTTCAGGGTGAAGCTTTCTTT. It translates to CASSLLQGEAFF.

J is TRBJ1-6 and V is TRBV27; D uncertain. The CDR3 runs 17 residues. Trimming pared 2 bases from V and 5 bases from J, leaving 16 bases between. Germline V CDR1 and CDR2: MNHEY, SMNVEV (reference sequence). The CDR3, as DNA: TGTGCCAGCAGTTTAGCCCCCGGGTGGCGGAATAATTCACCCCTCCACTTT. Amino acid sequence: CASSLAPGWRNNSPLHF.

This chain joins TRBV6-5 and TRBJ2-7; D gene uncertain. This CDR3 has 15 amino acids. V dropped 6 bases and J dropped 6 bases, with 21 bases sitting between them. Germline assignment: CDR1 MNHEY and CDR2 SVGAGI. CDR3 residues: CASSLLSLTNSEQYF. CDR3 in DNA: TGTGCCAGCAGCTTACTGTCCCTCACTAATTCCGAGCAGTACTTC.

The V gene is TRBV7-8, the J gene TRBJ2-7; the D is unclear. The CDR3 is 13 amino acids. The germline V gene encodes CDR1 SGHVS and CDR2 FQNEAQ. The V gene lost 3 bases and the J gene lost 2 bases, with 8 bases spanning the gap. CDR3 residues: CASSFTSTYEQYF. CDR3 coding DNA: TGTGCCAGCAGCTTTACGTCTACCTACGAGCAGTACTTC.

The chain combines TRBV10-3 with TRBJ2-2; 10 bases map to TRBD1. Germline V gene sequence: CDR1 ENHRY, CDR2 SYGVKD. V gave up 5 bases and J gave up 5 bases; unmatched junction bases: 8. The CDR3 loop spans 16 amino acids. CDR3 region: CAISQTGGEGTGELFF. The CDR3 nucleotides are TGTGCCATCAGTCAGACAGGGGGCGAGGGAACCGGGGAGCTGTTTTTT.

This clone was seen a handful of times. The chain has TRBV4-1 and TRBJ2-3; 7 bases map to TRBD2. This CDR3 region has 17 residues. The J segment lost 9 bases and the V segment lost 3 bases, leaving 18 bases of the junction unmatched. The germline V gene has CDR1 MGHRA and CDR2 YSYEKL. This CDR3 is CASSHSKGGRALDTQYF. CDR3 in DNA: TGCGCCAGCAGCCACTCAAAGGGAGGGAGGGCACTAGACACGCAGTATTTT.

The rearrangement uses TRBV6-5 and TRBJ1-1; D gene unclear. The V end was cut by 4 bases, the J end by 5 bases, with 17 bases between. Germline CDR1 MNHEY, CDR2 SVGAGI. The CDR3 length is 15 residues. Here the CDR3 DNA reads TGTGCCAGCAGTTCCTACGAATCCCCGCGGACTGAAGCTTTCTTT. It is translated as CASSSYESPRTEAFF.

The sample holds a few counts of this clone. V is TRBV19 and J is TRBJ1-2; perhaps TRBD1 as D (5 bases). The CDR3 length is 15 residues. V was pared by 6 bases and J by 4 bases, with 18 bases between. The germline gives CDR1 LNHDA, CDR2 SQIVND (reference sequence). This CDR3 is CASSPEGIGLYGYTF. CDR3 nucleotides: TGTGCCAGTAGCCCGGAGGGGATTGGCCTCTATGGCTACACCTTC.

The gene calls are TRBV2 and TRBJ2-1; the match to TRBD2 covers 9 bases. This CDR3 comprises 15 residues. Germline CDR1 and CDR2: SNHLY and FYNNEI. J was trimmed by 2 bases and V by 2 bases; bases with no gene match: 1. CDR3 sequence reads: CASSESSGTYNEQFF. CDR3 nucleotide sequence: TGTGCCAGCAGTGAATCTAGCGGGACCTACAATGAGCAGTTCTTC.

The chain couples TRBV19 to TRBJ2-3; D is perhaps TRBD1 (5 bases). The CDR3 is made up of 14 amino acids. Trimming cost V 4 bases and J 2 bases, with 10 bases left between them. CDR1 and CDR2 from the germline V gene are LNHDA and SQIVND (reference sequence). This CDR3 reads CASSKQEYTDTQYF. CDR3 DNA: TGTGCCAGTAGTAAACAGGAATACACAGATACGCAGTATTTT.

The rearrangement joins TRBV27 to TRBJ2-7; a weak D match, TRBD1 (6 bases). The CDR3 consists of 15 residues. V dropped 7 bases and J dropped 7 bases, with 23 bases sitting between them. Per germline, CDR1 MNHEY and CDR2 SMNVEV (reference sequence). The CDR3 sequence is CASTVKPGHPREQYF. The CDR3 nucleotides are TGTGCCAGCACCGTCAAGCCGGGACACCCTCGGGAGCAGTACTTC.

The chain uses TRBV7-3 and TRBJ2-3, with 12 bases identical to TRBD2. V gave up 6 bases and J gave up 6 bases; unmatched junction bases: 4. The length of the CDR3 is 14 residues. Germline V gene data show CDR1 as SGHTA and CDR2 as FQGTGA. The DNA of the CDR3 is TGTGCCAGCAGACAAGGACTAGCGGGGGATACGCAGTATTTT. Protein sequence: CASRQGLAGDTQYF.

This chain uses TRBV4-1 with TRBJ2-2, with TRBD2 identical over 14 bases. Trimming removed 2 bases from V and 7 bases from J; junction bases left unmatched: 6. This CDR3 comprises 17 residues. The germline V gene encodes CDR1 MGHRA and CDR2 YSYEKL. CDR3 sequence: CASSQSTSGRAHGELFF. For the CDR3, the DNA is TGCGCCAGCAGCCAATCGACTAGCGGGAGGGCCCACGGGGAGCTGTTTTTT.